The 18 T cell receptor beta chains listed next were all sequenced from one sample in a study of T cell responses to AZD1222 COVID-19 vaccine. The table came from immunoSEQ multiplex PCR; TCRdb's copy has only in-frame clones and leaves some out. The sample contains about 64,000 clones, 75% to 95% of which appear only once. The sequencing here drew on peripheral blood, taken 28 days after the second dose of the MenACWY control vaccine. Source of these receptors: an adult who received the MenACWY meningococcal vaccine as a control.

V gene TRBV28 combines with J gene TRBJ1-1; D unclear. Per the germline V gene, CDR1 is MDHEN and CDR2 is SYDVKM. V gave up 4 bases and J gave up 1 base, with 10 bases separating them. The CDR3 is 14 residues long. CDR3 DNA sequence: TGTGCCAGCAGTTCTGGGAGTGCGAACACTGAAGCTTTCTTT. Its translation is CASSSGSANTEAFF. The full variable domain, rest sourced from reference TRBV28 and TRBJ1-1, is DVKVTQSSRYLVKRTGEKVFLECVQDMDHENMFWYRQDPGLGLRLIYFSYDVKMKEKGDIPEGYSVSREKKERFSLILESASTNQTSMYLCASSSGSANTEAFFGQGTRLTVV.

CDR3 sequence: CASSLKSPGEKLFF. In DNA, the CDR3 is TGTGCCAGCAGCTTGAAGAGCCCGGGTGAAAAACTGTTTTTT. The V and J genes are TRBV5-6 and TRBJ1-4; D gene uncertain. CDR1 and CDR2 from the germline V gene are SGHDT and YYEEEE. The V and J ends lost 1 base and 7 bases respectively, with 11 bases between them. This CDR3 region has 14 residues.

The V and J genes are TRBV27 and TRBJ1-5; possibly TRBD1 for D (6 bases). The CDR3 runs 15 residues. The V end lost 5 bases, the J end lost 7 bases, and 18 bases lay between the germline ends. Per germline, CDR1 MNHEY and CDR2 SMNVEV (reference sequence). The CDR3 loop is CASSPINRVSQPQHF. CDR3 DNA sequence: TGTGCCAGCAGTCCAATCAACAGGGTTAGCCAGCCCCAGCATTTT.

This clone was counted only a few times. This chain links TRBV5-6 with TRBJ2-3; TRBD2 agrees at 9 bases. V lost 1 base to trimming and J lost 4 bases; unmatched junction nucleotides: 16. The CDR3 has 19 amino acids. Germline loops: CDR1 SGHDT, CDR2 YYEEEE. The CDR3 reads CASSLRGGLARETPDTQYF. DNA of the CDR3: TGTGCCAGCAGCTTGAGGGGGGGACTAGCACGGGAAACCCCAGATACGCAGTATTTT.

In DNA, the CDR3 is TGCGCCAGCCTAGCGGCCTCTCCTACCTACGAGCAGTACTTC. It translates to CASLAASPTYEQYF. This chain connects TRBV10-2 to TRBJ2-7; 7 bases match TRBD2. The CDR3 is 14 amino acids. The J segment lost 2 bases and the V segment lost 8 bases, leaving 9 bases of the junction unmatched. Germline values: CDR1 WSHSY, CDR2 SAAADI.

The chain is built from TRBV7-9 and TRBJ2-2; D unresolved. There are 13 residues in the CDR3. Germline lookup yields CDR1 SEHNR and CDR2 FQNEAQ (reference sequence). Trimming took 6 bases from V and 5 from J, leaving 10 bases between them. CDR3 in amino acids: CASRPTRTGELFF. The CDR3 DNA sequence: TGTGCCAGCAGGCCGACACGGACCGGGGAGCTGTTTTTT.

The genes are TRBV6-4 and TRBJ2-1; TRBD2 matches at 10 bases. Germline-derived CDR1 and CDR2 are MRHNA and SNTAGT. With 2 bases clipped from V and 7 bases from J, the junction kept 5 bases outside the gene matches. The CDR3 has 15 amino acids. The CDR3: CASSDTSGTANEQFF. CDR3 in DNA: TGTGCCAGCAGTGACACTAGCGGGACTGCGAATGAGCAGTTCTTC.

The CDR3 sequence: CARGTSGGPYEQYF. CDR3 DNA sequence: TGCGCCAGAGGGACTAGCGGGGGACCCTACGAGCAGTACTTC. The gene calls are TRBV5-1 and TRBJ2-7; 14 bases match TRBD2. Germline CDR1 is SGHRS and CDR2 is YFSETQ. V was pared by 8 bases and J by 2 bases, with 3 bases of the junction left unmatched. This CDR3 is built from 14 residues.

This chain links TRBV10-3 with TRBJ2-7; the match to TRBD2 covers 16 bases. Germline V gene lookup returns CDR1 ENHRY and CDR2 SYGVKD. After removal of 8 bases from V and 2 bases from J, the junction contained 6 bases not matched to a gene. The CDR3 length is 16 residues. In DNA, the CDR3 is TGTGCCATCGGGGGACTAGCGGGAGGGTCCACCTACGAGCAGTACTTC. Amino acids: CAIGGLAGGSTYEQYF.

This chain joins TRBV30 and TRBJ1-1; a possible D gene is TRBD1 (5 bases). From germline, CDR1 is GTSNPN and CDR2 SVGIG (reference sequence). V was cut by 1 base and J by 1 base, with 10 bases left in between. This CDR3 region has 14 residues. Here the CDR3 reads CAWSGAGENTEAFF. CDR3 nucleotide sequence: TGTGCCTGGAGTGGGGCGGGGGAGAACACTGAAGCTTTCTTT.

The chain has TRBV6-5 and TRBJ2-1; D call uncertain. Trimming took off 6 bases at V and 1 base at J, with 7 bases between the two ends. This CDR3 is 13 amino acids long. Germline V gives CDR1 MNHEY, CDR2 SVGAGI. The CDR3 loop reads CASRDQSYNEQFF. Here the CDR3 DNA reads TGTGCCAGCAGGGACCAGTCCTACAATGAGCAGTTCTTC.

For the CDR3, the DNA is TGCGCCAGCAGCCAATTTGTGCTATCTGGAAACACCATATATTTT. Residues: CASSQFVLSGNTIYF. The gene calls are TRBV4-1 and TRBJ1-3; D is uncertain. This CDR3 region has 15 residues. V lost 2 bases, J lost 1 base, and 9 bases lay in between. Germline lookup yields CDR1 MGHRA and CDR2 YSYEKL.

This chain connects TRBV18 to TRBJ2-3; 11 bases align to TRBD2. Germline V gene lookup returns CDR1 KGHSH and CDR2 LQKENI. The CDR3 length is 16 residues. V shed 1 base and J 2 bases; nucleotides not matched to a gene: 2. The CDR3 sequence is CASSPLAGGYTDTQYF. The CDR3 coding sequence is TGTGCCAGCTCACCACTAGCGGGAGGGTACACAGATACGCAGTATTTT.

This clone was seen just once. The rearrangement links TRBV5-1 to TRBJ2-3, with a possible D match to TRBD2 (5 bases). With 6 bases removed from V and 3 bases from J, the gap between germline ends came to 11 bases. Germline V lookup: CDR1 SGHRS, CDR2 YFSETQ. The CDR3 runs to 13 residues. CDR3 nucleotide sequence: TGCGCCAGCAATCTCGGAGGTACAGATACGCAGTATTTT. Protein sequence: CASNLGGTDTQYF.

V gene TRBV7-2 combines with J gene TRBJ1-2, with TRBD1 matching 9 bases. With V trimmed by 6 bases and J by 4 bases, 3 bases remained unmatched. Germline CDR1 reads SGHTA; CDR2 reads FQGNSA. The CDR3 contains 13 residues. CDR3 in amino acids: CASSSTGGYGYTF. The DNA of the CDR3 is TGTGCCAGCAGTTCGACAGGGGGCTATGGCTACACCTTC.

This sequence joins TRBV7-9 and TRBJ1-2; possibly TRBD1 for D (5 bases). The germline V and J ends were trimmed by 0 bases and 7 bases, with 9 bases remaining between them. Germline-derived CDR1 and CDR2 are SEHNR and FQNEAQ (reference sequence). The CDR3 sequence is 13 residues long. The CDR3 sequence: CASSLATGAGYTF. DNA of the CDR3: TGTGCCAGCAGCTTAGCGACCGGGGCTGGCTACACCTTC.

This clone was detected once. The V call is TRBV4-3, the J call TRBJ2-7; 7 bases agree with TRBD2. This CDR3 region has 15 residues. Germline CDR1 and CDR2: LGHNA and YSLEER. The J segment lost 2 bases and the V segment lost 1 base, leaving 5 bases of the junction unmatched. CDR3 DNA: TGCGCCAGCAGCCAAGGCGGGGGAGAGGCCTACGAGCAGTACTTC. It is translated as CASSQGGGEAYEQYF.

This clone was found once. The chain uses TRBV7-8 and TRBJ2-3; 7 bases fit TRBD2. The CDR3 length is 13 residues. In germline, CDR1 is SGHVS, CDR2 FQNEAQ. The ends lost 8 bases at V and 4 bases at J; junction bases unmatched: 6. The CDR3 sequence is CASGGGSPDTQYF. The CDR3 bases are TGTGCCAGCGGTGGCGGGAGCCCAGATACGCAGTATTTT. The variable domain in full, with the rest retrieved from reference TRBV7-8 and TRBJ2-3, is GAGVSQSPRYKVAKRGQDVALRCDPISGHVSLFWYQQALGQGPEFLTYFQNEAQLDKSGLPSDRFFAERPEGSVSTLKIQRTQQEDSAVYLCASGGGSPDTQYFGPGTRLTVL.